This entry describes one T cell receptor (beta chain). Its target is not known. These data belong to a study of Ad26.COV2.S vaccination and SARS-CoV-2 variants. Study overall: Of the COV1001 trial arms, the Ad26.COV2.S arm included the donor. The study's findings and limits: After vaccination, substantial breadth of spike-specific CD8+ and CD4+ responses was reported. It is possible that the TCR breadth and depth analyses underestimated the total T cell responses.

As for treatment: around 19 received Ad26.COV2.S at low or high dose, single or two shots; 5 received placebo; per-sample allocation not given. It was on day 63 after the first vaccine or placebo injection that samples were taken. SARS-CoV-2 spike from the Wuhan strain was encoded by the vaccine, an Ad26 vector. V gave up 3 bases and J gave up 3 bases, with 9 bases separating them. Per germline, CDR1 KGHSH and CDR2 LQKENI. The length of the CDR3 is 14 residues. Assay: immunoSEQ multiplex PCR; the TCRdb copy retains only in-frame clones and omits some. The sample has hundreds of thousands of clones; about 89% are singletons.

The material was peripheral blood, obtained in a trial of Ad26.COV2.S vaccine versus placebo. J is TRBJ1-5 and V is TRBV18; possible D gene TRBD1, 5 bases. The origin of this receptor is a person aged 18 to 65 who received the Ad26.COV2.S COVID-19 vaccine or a placebo. This chain's CDR3 is CASSPDSINQPQHF. The CDR3 bases are TGTGCCAGCTCACCCGACAGTATCAATCAGCCCCAGCATTTT.